The next 28 T cell receptor beta chains were all read from a single sample in a study of CD4+ T cells in melanoma. Here immunoSEQ multiplex PCR was the method, and the copy in TCRdb shows in-frame clones only, minus some. Among 55,000 or so clones listed, roughly three quarters were seen once. The specimen sequenced was tumor tissue. The source of these receptors is a human donor with melanoma.

This chain connects TRBV7-2 to TRBJ2-6; D ambiguous. Per the germline V gene, CDR1 is SGHTA and CDR2 is FQGNSA. The V gene lost 2 bases and the J gene lost 0 bases, with 14 bases spanning the gap. This CDR3 is built from 18 residues. The CDR3 nucleotides read TGTGCCAGCAGCTTATTTGGGTCGCGTAACTCTGGGGCCAACGTCCTGACTTTC. The encoded protein is CASSLFGSRNSGANVLTF.

The rearrangement joins TRBV9 to TRBJ2-7; unclear D gene. Trimming removed 0 bases at V and 6 bases at J, with 13 bases between. Germline CDR1 and CDR2: SGDLS and YYNGEE. This CDR3 is 14 amino acids long. The CDR3 is CASSVGGMQSEQYF. The CDR3 DNA reads TGTGCCAGCAGCGTAGGAGGTATGCAGTCCGAGCAGTACTTC.

This sequence joins TRBV29-1 and TRBJ1-1; 10 bases are a match to TRBD1. This CDR3 has 17 residues. With 1 base clipped from V and 3 bases from J, the junction kept 11 bases outside the gene matches. Germline values: CDR1 SQVTM, CDR2 ANQGSEA. CDR3: CSVEGQNYGTGDTEAFF. Here the CDR3 DNA reads TGCAGCGTTGAAGGCCAGAACTATGGGACAGGGGACACTGAAGCTTTCTTT.

This clone appeared a single time. The sample holds other DNA sequences that translate to the same CDR3. The chain has TRBV18 and TRBJ2-7, with D unresolved. The CDR3 runs 14 residues. V dropped 6 bases and J dropped 5 bases, with 17 bases sitting between them. The germline V gene encodes CDR1 KGHSH and CDR2 LQKENI. The CDR3 here is CASSQDRDFNEQYF. DNA for the CDR3: TGTGCCAGCTCCCAAGATAGGGATTTCAACGAGCAGTACTTC. The complete variable domain, with remaining parts taken from reference TRBV18 and TRBJ2-7, reads NAGVMQNPRHLVRRRGQEARLRCSPMKGHSHVYWYRQLPEEGLKFMVYLQKENIIDESGMPKERFSAEFPKEGPSILRIQQVVRGDSAAYFCASSQDRDFNEQYFGPGTRLTVT.

The CDR3 DNA reads as TGTGCCAGCAGCTTGTATGAAGGGAACACTGAAGCTTTCTTT. This translates into CASSLYEGNTEAFF. This chain links TRBV5-5 with TRBJ1-1; D remains ambiguous. The CDR3 spans 14 residues. Trimming stripped 1 base from V and 1 base from J, with 8 bases between. The germline CDR1 and CDR2 sequences are SGHKS and YYEKEE (reference sequence).

V gene TRBV28 combines with J gene TRBJ1-1; possibly TRBD1 for D (5 bases). CDR1 and CDR2 (germline): MDHEN, SYDVKM. The CDR3 extends over 16 amino acids. Trimming removed 7 bases from V and 1 base from J, with 19 bases in between. The CDR3 loop is CASTHSFRGGNTEAFF. In nucleotides, the CDR3 is TGTGCCAGCACTCATTCGTTTAGGGGAGGGAACACTGAAGCTTTCTTT.

This clone is categorized as medium-sized. The chain links TRBV18 to TRBJ2-7; possibly TRBD1 or TRBD2 for D (6 bases each). Germline assignment: CDR1 KGHSH and CDR2 LQKENI. The CDR3 runs 15 residues. V dropped 6 bases and J dropped 3 bases, with 18 bases sitting between them. CDR3 DNA: TGTGCCAGCTCCCTAAGGGGGGAAGTTAGCTACGAGCAGTACTTC. Its translation is CASSLRGEVSYEQYF.

This chain uses TRBV28 with TRBJ1-2, with D hard to call. Trimming left V 4 bases short and J 0 bases short, with 6 bases between. The CDR3 extends over 13 amino acids. Germline V gene data show CDR1 as MDHEN and CDR2 as SYDVKM. The CDR3 loop is CASSWRANYGYTF. CDR3 nucleotide sequence: TGTGCCAGCAGTTGGAGGGCTAACTATGGCTACACCTTC.

This clone has ten or more counts. The rearrangement uses TRBV11-2 and TRBJ2-6; tentatively, D is TRBD1 (6 bases). CDR3 length: 15 amino acids. Trimming pared 7 bases from V and 4 bases from J, leaving 14 bases between. Germline V gene lookup returns CDR1 SGHAT and CDR2 FQNNGV. The chain's CDR3 is CASKRGLSGANVLTF. The CDR3 DNA is TGTGCCAGCAAGAGGGGGTTATCAGGGGCCAACGTCCTGACTTTC.

The rearrangement joins TRBV6-5 to TRBJ2-5; D is unclear. V gave up 5 bases and J gave up 5 bases, with 18 bases separating them. Germline-derived CDR1 and CDR2 are MNHEY and SVGAGI. This CDR3 spans 15 amino acids. This CDR3 is CASSHRPAARETQYF. CDR3 in DNA: TGTGCCAGCAGTCACCGCCCGGCGGCTAGGGAGACCCAGTACTTC.

This chain's CDR3 is CASSATSGENTGELFF. In DNA, the CDR3 is TGTGCCAGCAGCGCCACTAGCGGGGAGAACACCGGGGAGCTGTTTTTT. The chain links TRBV9 to TRBJ2-2; 10 nucleotides agree with TRBD2. This CDR3 has 16 amino acids. Germline V CDR1 and CDR2: SGDLS, YYNGEE. The V and J ends lost 3 bases and 1 base, in that order; junction bases with no gene match: 3.

This chain joins TRBV20-1 and TRBJ2-7; 9 bases are shared with TRBD1. V shed 5 bases, J shed 7 bases, and the junction held 3 bases outside the gene matches. The germline V gene encodes CDR1 DFQATT and CDR2 SNEGSKA (reference sequence). This CDR3 has 11 residues. CDR3 sequence: CSAPGTGEQYF. DNA of the CDR3: TGCAGTGCTCCCGGGACAGGGGAGCAGTACTTC.

This clone was seen more than once but under ten times. The rearrangement links TRBV4-1 to TRBJ1-2; D not certain. The CDR3 sequence is 13 residues long. The germline V gene has CDR1 MGHRA and CDR2 YSYEKL. The V gene lost 1 base and the J gene lost 8 bases, with 11 bases spanning the gap. This chain's CDR3 is CASSQVEGYGYTF. The CDR3 region has the DNA TGCGCCAGCAGCCAAGTTGAAGGATACGGCTACACCTTC.

The chain carries TRBV9 and TRBJ2-1, with 9 positions matching TRBD2. Germline V gene sequence: CDR1 SGDLS, CDR2 YYNGEE. The CDR3 has 15 residues. V was pared by 3 bases and J by 7 bases, with 8 bases of the junction left unmatched. CDR3 coding DNA: TGTGCCAGCAGCGGTCTGCGGGGGGGAAGAAATGAGCAGTTCTTC. It encodes CASSGLRGGRNEQFF.

V gene TRBV9 combines with J gene TRBJ2-5; D is possibly TRBD1 or TRBD2 (7 bases each). Trimming took off 3 bases at V and 3 bases at J, with 12 bases between the two ends. This CDR3 comprises 14 residues. Germline CDR1 and CDR2: SGDLS and YYNGEE. CDR3 bases: TGTGCCAGCAGCGGGGACAGCGGGAAAGAGACCCAGTACTTC. Protein sequence: CASSGDSGKETQYF.

This clone was seen a handful of times. The V and J genes are TRBV10-2 and TRBJ1-1; 8 nucleotides line up with TRBD1. Losses at the gene ends were 5 bases for V and 5 bases for J; bases not matched to a gene: 7. The CDR3 is 14 residues long. CDR1 is WSHSY and CDR2 is SAAADI in the germline V gene. The CDR3 DNA follows: TGCGCCAGCAGTCCCCAGGGGGCGCAGACTGAAGCTTTCTTT. This translates into CASSPQGAQTEAFF.

This clone was found a few times. The genes are TRBV25-1 and TRBJ1-6; D is unclear. CDR3 size: 14 residues. Germline CDR1 reads MGHDK; CDR2 reads SYGVNS. Trimming removed 3 bases at V and 5 bases at J, with 8 bases between. The CDR3 here is CASSELRDNSPLHF. CDR3 sequence (DNA): TGTGCCAGCAGTGAGTTGAGGGATAATTCACCCCTCCACTTT.

The chain employs TRBV5-6 and TRBJ2-7, with 9 bases aligning to TRBD2. The junction had 12 bases not matched to a gene; V was cut back by 2 bases and J by 6 bases. The CDR3 is made up of 16 amino acids. Germline loops: CDR1 SGHDT, CDR2 YYEEEE. DNA for the CDR3: TGTGCCAGCAGCTTAGGGCCGGGACTAGCTAGAGTCGAGCAGTACTTC. Translating gives CASSLGPGLARVEQYF.

The chain has TRBV6-5 and TRBJ1-2; the D gene is possibly TRBD1 (5 bases). Germline lookup yields CDR1 MNHEY and CDR2 SVGAGI. CDR3 size: 16 residues. The V and J ends lost 0 bases and 0 bases respectively, with 11 bases between them. The chain's CDR3 is CASSYSMGPANYGYTF. DNA for the CDR3: TGTGCCAGCAGTTACTCTATGGGGCCAGCTAACTATGGCTACACCTTC.

This chain joins TRBV11-2 and TRBJ2-7; a weak D match, TRBD1 (7 bases). The CDR3 length is 16 residues. The ends were cut back, 3 bases at V and 2 bases at J, with 17 bases in the middle. Per germline, CDR1 SGHAT and CDR2 FQNNGV. The CDR3: CASSLTVRGETYEQYF. The CDR3 nucleotides are TGTGCCAGCAGCTTGACCGTCAGGGGGGAGACCTACGAGCAGTACTTC. The whole variable domain, remainder taken from reference TRBV11-2 and TRBJ2-7, is EAGVAQSPRYKIIEKRQSVAFWCNPISGHATLYWYQQILGQGPKLLIQFQNNGVVDDSQLPKDRFSAERLKGVDSTLKIQPAKLEDSAVYLCASSLTVRGETYEQYFGPGTRLTVT.

A few counts support this clone. V is TRBV7-3 and J is TRBJ2-5, with 7 bases matching TRBD2. V lost 0 bases and J lost 2; bases outside the gene matches: 0. The CDR3 spans 14 residues. Germline CDR1 reads SGHTA; CDR2 reads FQGTGA. Written as DNA, the CDR3 is TGTGCCAGCAGCTTAACTAGCGGGCAAGAGACCCAGTACTTC. The encoded protein is CASSLTSGQETQYF.

This clone was recorded a few times. The chain carries TRBV20-1 and TRBJ1-2; D not resolved. The CDR3 totals 10 residues. Trimming stripped 0 bases from V and 12 bases from J, with 8 bases between. The V gene's germline CDR1 is DFQATT and CDR2 SNEGSKA (reference sequence). DNA for the CDR3: TGCAGTGCTAGAGAGGTCGGGGACACCTTC. Amino acids: CSAREVGDTF.

The chain is built from TRBV28 and TRBJ2-7; TRBD2 is a possible D gene (6 bases). Trimming removed 1 base at V and 3 bases at J, with 16 bases between. This CDR3 has 16 residues. CDR1 and CDR2 from the germline V gene are MDHEN and SYDVKM. In nucleotides, the CDR3 is TGTGCCAGCAGTTTATACGCGGGACCCCCGCGCTACGAGCAGTACTTC. Translation gives CASSLYAGPPRYEQYF.

V gene TRBV10-3 combines with J gene TRBJ2-7; no firm D call. In germline, CDR1 is ENHRY, CDR2 SYGVKD. V lost 0 bases, J lost 4 bases, and 13 bases lay in between. This CDR3 is built from 15 residues. The DNA of the CDR3 is TGTGCCATCAGTGAGTCCTGGGAACCCCCTTACGAGCAGTACTTC. Protein: CAISESWEPPYEQYF.

In DNA form, the CDR3 reads TGTGCCAGCAGCGCGACGCGGTACACCGGGGAGCTGTTTTTT. Its translation: CASSATRYTGELFF. This chain uses TRBV25-1 with TRBJ2-2, with D unresolved. Germline V gene sequence: CDR1 MGHDK, CDR2 SYGVNS. Trimming took off 6 bases at V and 3 bases at J, with 11 bases between the two ends. This CDR3 contains 14 residues.

The genes are TRBV10-3 and TRBJ1-4, with TRBD1 as a possible D gene (5 bases). The germline V and J ends were trimmed by 2 bases and 7 bases, with 11 bases remaining between them. Germline loops: CDR1 ENHRY, CDR2 SYGVKD. CDR3 size: 14 residues. The CDR3: CAISEGGVAEKLFF. As DNA, the CDR3 is TGTGCCATCAGTGAGGGAGGGGTGGCTGAAAAACTGTTTTTT.

J is TRBJ2-7 and V is TRBV7-9; no clear D gene. The ends were cut back, 5 bases at V and 1 base at J, with 12 bases in the middle. Per the germline V gene, CDR1 is SEHNR and CDR2 is FQNEAQ (reference sequence). This CDR3 comprises 14 residues. CDR3 DNA sequence: TGTGCCAGCAGCCCCGTGACCGGTTCCTACGAGCAGTACTTC. Translated: CASSPVTGSYEQYF.

This rearrangement joins TRBV7-6 to TRBJ1-1; weak D call: TRBD1 (6 bases). There are 15 residues in the CDR3. The germline CDR1 and CDR2 sequences are SGHVS and FNYEAQ. V was shortened by 5 bases and J by 0 bases, with 13 bases between the two germline ends. The CDR3 is CASSPQGWVNTEAFF. CDR3 nucleotide sequence: TGTGCCAGCAGCCCACAGGGTTGGGTGAACACTGAAGCTTTCTTT.